The source of this TCR beta chain is a study of cytomegalovirus exposure and HLA in healthy donors. Notes on the study in general: TCR beta V- and J-gene trimming was later associated with a missense DCLRE1C variant.

PCR was performed using 60 Vbeta and 13 Jbeta primers. Assay used: immunoSEQ multiplex PCR; TCRdb lists only in-frame clones, some missing. Of 95,000 to 150,000 clones in the sample, just over 65% were seen once. This CDR3 is built from 18 residues. Trimming took 6 bases from V and 2 from J; bases not matched to a gene: 11. CDR1 and CDR2 from the germline V gene are SNHLY and FYNNEI. A remark on this clone: No antigen is known for it.

The rearrangement joins TRBV2 to TRBJ2-3, with 13 bases lining up with TRBD2. Sequencing was carried out using PBMCs. The source of this sequence is a man between 18 and 35 years old in good health and CMV-seronegative. DNA for the CDR3: TGTGCCAGCAGCGATACGGGACTAGCGGGACTACTCACAGATACGCAGTATTTT. Translated: CASSDTGLAGLLTDTQYF.